This TCR beta chain was recovered during a study of cytomegalovirus exposure and HLA in healthy donors. Study-wide findings and caveats: According to an earlier analysis, most TCR beta V segments yielded productive rearrangements about 87% or about 30% of the time. Among donors in an Asian-associated ancestry cluster, a later analysis reportedly found fewer N-insertions than the roughly 700-donor mean. Later analysis identified over 15,000 TCR beta sequences associated with HLA alleles, using a false discovery rate threshold of 0.05.

Healthy donors of bone marrow made up the group. This clone has just a few counts. Its specificity is not known. The V gene's germline CDR1 is SGHNT and CDR2 YYREEE (reference sequence). The CDR3 consists of 14 residues. Trimming removed 3 bases at V and 3 bases at J, with 12 bases between. PCR used 60 Vbeta primers and 13 Jbeta primers. Using immunoSEQ multiplex PCR, the repertoire was profiled, and TCRdb retains in-frame clones only, with some absent. Of tens of thousands of clones in the sample, about 76% were seen once. The chain carries TRBV5-4 and TRBJ2-5; a possible D gene is TRBD2 (5 bases). Sequences were obtained from PBMCs. The TCR comes from a man aged 50 to 59 in good health and CMV-seronegative. The CDR3 sequence is CASSSIWEKETQYF. CDR3 bases: TGTGCCAGCAGCTCCATCTGGGAGAAAGAGACCCAGTACTTC.